One and the same sample provided the 23 T cell receptor beta chains below, sequenced in a study of blood T cells in healthy people across ages. Through a sample-barcoded 5' primer and a J-beta primer mix, a second PCR was run for roughly 7 to 11 cycles. MiXCR, run by TCRdb on the 5' RACE reads, gives a single entry per CDR3 protein. In the table there are approximately 2,000,000 distinct CDR3 sequences, about two fifths of which are singletons. The sample was blood. Receptors originate from a human donor in good health.

This clonotype occurred a few times. The chain uses TRBV5-1 and TRBJ2-1; D is unclear. CDR1 and CDR2 from the germline V gene are SGHRS and YFSETQ. V lost 0 bases to trimming and J lost 6 bases, with 13 bases between them. The CDR3 is 15 residues long. CDR3 sequence: CASSLGQAPGNEQFF. The DNA for the CDR3 is TGCGCCAGCAGCTTGGGACAAGCTCCTGGCAATGAGCAGTTCTTC.

This clonotype was detected a few times. The rearrangement joins TRBV12-3 or TRBV12-4 to TRBJ2-2; 7 bases match TRBD1. The CDR3 runs to 19 residues. The J segment lost 0 bases and the V segment lost 7 bases, leaving 17 bases of the junction unmatched. CDR3 nucleotide sequence: TGTGCCAGCATATGGACAGGTGACCTAGCAAAGGCGAACACCGGGGAGCTGTTTTTT. The encoded protein is CASIWTGDLAKANTGELFF.

The V gene is TRBV6-2 or TRBV6-3, the J gene TRBJ2-1; possibly TRBD1 or TRBD2 for D (6 bases each). The CDR3 is 17 residues long. The V end was cut by 2 bases, the J end by 8 bases, with 22 bases between. The germline V gene encodes CDR1 MNHEY and CDR2 SVGEGT. CDR3 coding DNA: TGTGCCAGCAGTTACCCCCACGGGGGCGTTTGGAATTATGAGCAGTTCTTC. It is translated as CASSYPHGGVWNYEQFF.

The rearrangement uses TRBV6-5 and TRBJ2-3; 10 nucleotides agree with TRBD2. This CDR3 has 15 residues. The germline gives CDR1 MNHEY, CDR2 SVGAGI. The trim removed 9 bases at V and 6 bases at J, leaving 12 bases unmatched. The CDR3 reads CASRGLAEVGDTQYF. In DNA, the CDR3 is TGTGCCAGTAGAGGACTAGCGGAGGTCGGGGATACGCAGTATTTT.

This clonotype was observed at least ten times. V gene TRBV29-1 combines with J gene TRBJ2-7, with D perhaps TRBD1 (5 bases). The CDR3 consists of 15 residues. Trimming stripped 0 bases from V and 1 base from J, with 13 bases between. Germline loops: CDR1 SQVTM, CDR2 ANQGSEA. CDR3 residues: CSVEDQRGLSYEQYF. As DNA, the CDR3 is TGCAGCGTTGAAGATCAAAGGGGCCTATCCTACGAGCAGTACTTC.

V is TRBV20-1 and J is TRBJ2-5; D not resolved. The J call may be incorrect, as the DNA end agrees better with TRBJ2-7. This CDR3 is 14 amino acids long. The germline gives CDR1 DFQATT, CDR2 SNEGSKA (reference sequence). The CDR3: CSARDLLEDYEQYF. Written as DNA, the CDR3 is TGCAGTGCTAGAGACCTTCTAGAGGATTACGAGCAGTACTTC.

The CDR3 bases are TGTGCCAGCAGCTTGGGGACAGGGTATGGCGAGCAGTACTTC. Its translation: CASSLGTGYGEQYF. The chain carries TRBV5-5 and TRBJ2-7; 8 nucleotides line up with TRBD1. There are 14 residues in the CDR3. Germline trimming cut 0 bases from V and 6 bases from J; bases unmatched to any gene: 5. CDR1 is SGHKS, CDR2 YYEKEE, per germline (reference sequence). The variable domain in full, completed from reference TRBV5-5 and TRBJ2-7, reads DAGVTQSPTHLIKTRGQQVTLRCSPISGHKSVSWYQQVLGQGPQFIFQYYEKEERGRGNFPDRFSARQFPNYSSELNVNALLLGDSALYLCASSLGTGYGEQYFGPGTRLTVT.

This sequence joins TRBV27 and TRBJ2-7, with 7 positions matching TRBD1. This CDR3 has 13 amino acids. J lost 3 bases, V lost 8 bases, and 7 bases had no gene match. CDR1 and CDR2 (germline): MNHEY, SMNVEV (reference sequence). CDR3 loop: CASLGNRGYEQYF. As DNA, the CDR3 is TGTGCCAGCCTTGGGAACAGGGGCTACGAGCAGTACTTC.

J is TRBJ2-1 and V is TRBV10-3, with 10 bases matching TRBD1. The ends lost 6 bases at V and 6 bases at J; junction bases unmatched: 8. Germline CDR1 reads ENHRY; CDR2 reads SYGVKD. This CDR3 comprises 15 residues. The CDR3: CAIRRGQGWINEQFF. In DNA, the CDR3 is TGTGCCATCAGGAGGGGACAGGGGTGGATCAATGAGCAGTTCTTC.

The CDR3 here is CASSRTRDSYEQYF. DNA of the CDR3: TGTGCCAGCAGCCGGACACGGGATTCGTACGAGCAGTACTTC. The chain combines TRBV7-2 with TRBJ2-7, with D possibly being TRBD1 or TRBD2 (5 bases each). This CDR3 has 14 amino acids. The germline V gene encodes CDR1 SGHTA and CDR2 FQGNSA. Deletions cut 5 bases from V and 4 bases from J, with 15 bases between.

There are a few counts of this clonotype. This chain joins TRBV7-9 and TRBJ1-4; possibly TRBD1 for D (5 bases). CDR3 length equals 17 residues. CDR1 SEHNR and CDR2 FQNEAQ come from the germline V gene (reference sequence). V was shortened by 2 bases and J by 5 bases, with 18 bases between the two germline ends. CDR3 in DNA: TGTGCCAGCAGCTTATGGTTTGGTGAGGGGAGAAATGAAAAACTGTTTTTT. Its protein is CASSLWFGEGRNEKLFF.

The rearrangement uses TRBV6-5 and TRBJ1-4; no definite D call. CDR1 is MNHEY and CDR2 is SVGAGI in the germline V gene. V was pared by 6 bases and J by 3 bases, with 14 bases between. The CDR3 runs 15 residues. Written as DNA, the CDR3 is TGTGCCAGCAGCAACAGAGGCTTGGCTAATGAAAAACTGTTTTTT. This translates into CASSNRGLANEKLFF.

This clonotype was counted ten times or more. The chain joins TRBV7-2 to TRBJ1-1; the D is unclear. From germline, CDR1 is SGHTA and CDR2 FQGNSA. This CDR3 region has 11 residues. Trimming left V 5 bases short and J 4 bases short, with 5 bases between. Here the CDR3 DNA reads TGTGCCAGCAGCCCCTCCACTGAAGCTTTCTTT. Translated: CASSPSTEAFF.

V is TRBV4-1 and J is TRBJ2-7, with D perhaps matching TRBD1 (6 bases). Trimming cost V 2 bases and J 4 bases, with 15 bases left between them. There are 15 residues in the CDR3. Germline lookup yields CDR1 MGHRA and CDR2 YSYEKL. CDR3 in amino acids: CASSQNEGTLYEQYF. For the CDR3, the DNA is TGCGCCAGCAGCCAAAACGAGGGGACACTATACGAGCAGTACTTC.

This clonotype was seen more than once but under ten times. The chain joins TRBV7-2 to TRBJ1-2; TRBD1 is a possible D gene (6 bases). V lost 8 bases and J 4 bases, leaving 20 bases between the germline ends. Germline lookup yields CDR1 SGHTA and CDR2 FQGNSA. The CDR3 totals 15 residues. The CDR3 DNA reads TGTGCCAGCGGCCAGACAGGAAGTGTCAGCTATGGCTACACCTTC. Residues: CASGQTGSVSYGYTF.

This chain connects TRBV15 to TRBJ1-2, with D hard to call. V lost 5 bases, J lost 3 bases, and 13 bases lay in between. The CDR3 loop spans 14 amino acids. Germline V CDR1 and CDR2: LNHNV, YYDKDF (reference sequence). This CDR3 is CATSPLTQDYGYTF. CDR3 bases: TGTGCCACCAGCCCCCTTACACAAGACTATGGCTACACCTTC.

The V and J genes are TRBV6-2 or TRBV6-3 and TRBJ2-1, with 8 bases fitting TRBD2. Per germline, CDR1 MNHEY and CDR2 SVGEGT. This CDR3 spans 15 amino acids. V lost 7 bases to trimming and J lost 4 bases; unmatched junction nucleotides: 9. CDR3 DNA sequence: TGTGCCAGCACCAAAGCGGGGGTTTCATACAATGAGCAGTTCTTC. Protein sequence: CASTKAGVSYNEQFF.

The chain uses TRBV11-2 and TRBJ2-7; D ambiguous. V lost 0 bases and J 4 bases, leaving 4 bases between the germline ends. The CDR3 contains 12 residues. CDR1 is SGHAT, CDR2 FQNNGV, per germline. CDR3 residues: CASSLDEYEQYF. CDR3 nucleotides: TGTGCCAGCAGCTTAGACGAGTACGAGCAGTACTTC.

The chain employs TRBV7-3 and TRBJ1-1; a possible D gene is TRBD1 (5 bases). The length of the CDR3 is 14 residues. The germline CDR1 and CDR2 sequences are SGHTA and FQGTGA. V was shortened by 5 bases and J by 4 bases, with 14 bases between the two germline ends. CDR3 sequence reads: CASSVGTWGTEAFF. CDR3 in DNA: TGTGCCAGCAGCGTAGGGACCTGGGGCACTGAAGCTTTCTTT.

The chain has TRBV7-2 and TRBJ2-7; TRBD1 might be the D (5 bases). The CDR3 runs to 15 residues. The V end lost 0 bases, the J end lost 3 bases, and 12 bases lay between the germline ends. Per the germline V gene, CDR1 is SGHTA and CDR2 is FQGNSA. The CDR3 nucleotides are TGTGCCAGCAGCTTAGCCGGGTTTACAGGCTACGAGCAGTACTTC. Its translation: CASSLAGFTGYEQYF.

This chain uses TRBV9 with TRBJ2-3; 12 positions match TRBD2. This CDR3 region has 16 residues. J lost 4 bases, V lost 3 bases, and 6 bases had no gene match. Per the germline V gene, CDR1 is SGDLS and CDR2 is YYNGEE. CDR3 coding DNA: TGTGCCAGCAGCGCCGACCTAGCGGGGGGGCCAGATACGCAGTATTTT. This encodes CASSADLAGGPDTQYF.

The V gene is TRBV28, the J gene TRBJ2-4; D possibly corresponds to TRBD2 (6 bases). Near its end, the DNA agrees better with TRBJ2-7, so the J call may be wrong. This CDR3 region has 13 residues. Germline CDR1 is MDHEN and CDR2 is SYDVKM. DNA for the CDR3: TGTGCCAGCAATGGGGGGAAGGTTGACGAGCAGTACTTC. Translated, it gives CASNGGKVDEQYF.

Note on this clonotype: The junction departs from the called germline gene at one end, perhaps through a read error. The chain couples TRBV24-1 to TRBJ2-3, with 7 bases matching TRBD2. Germline V gene data show CDR1 as KGHDR and CDR2 as SFDVKD. The length of the CDR3 is 16 residues. CDR3 amino acids: CATSDLAGPPTDTRYF. CDR3 bases: TGTGCCACCAGTGATTTAGCGGGGCCCCCCACGGATACGCGGTATTTT.